Sequencing of this TCR beta chain was carried out in a study of blood T cell dynamics during melanoma immunotherapy. Study summary: Standard first-line treatment here was pembrolizumab or nivolumab plus ipilimumab in metastatic melanoma.

Study-level results: Immune-effector CD8+ cells best matched cell-free DNA CDR3 sequences and were most clonal.

As to this clone: The antigen remains unidentified.

Documented time point: pre-treatment baseline. The CD3+ CD4- CD8+ CD45RA- CD45RO-high CD27- CCR7- memory phenotype defined TIE cells. Sampling occurred pretreatment (T0) and at week 3 (W3), after cycle one of checkpoint blockade. The V gene end was trimmed by 3 bases and the J gene end by 7 bases; junction bases not matched to a gene: 2. The germline V gene has CDR1 SGDLS and CDR2 YYNGEE. The CDR3 covers 14 residues. Profiling relied on immunoSEQ multiplex PCR, and the TCRdb table lists in-frame clones only, not all of them. The profile shows some 750 clones, around 69% of them singletons. The source of this sequence is a human donor with melanoma. The genes are TRBV9 and TRBJ1-6; 9 bases line up with TRBD1. This sample comprised CD8+ T cells from blood, obtained from a patient treated with checkpoint blockade. The CDR3 DNA reads TGTGCCAGCAGCGAAGGGACAGGGAATTCACCCCTCCACTTT. Encoded protein: CASSEGTGNSPLHF.